The source of this T cell receptor (beta chain) is a study of technical replicates of blood from several donors. Sequenced by immunoSEQ multiplex PCR; TCRdb stores in-frame clones only, minus some. The sample shows approximately 70,000 clones, 95% to 98% of them seen only once. V was pared by 2 bases and J by 5 bases, with 7 bases between. Germline V gene data show CDR1 as SEHNR and CDR2 as FQNEAQ (reference sequence). The CDR3 spans 13 residues. The sample consisted of T cells isolated from PBMCs. The receptor comes from a human donor in good health. The V call is TRBV7-9, the J call TRBJ2-1; D is undetermined. CDR3 DNA sequence: TGTGCCAGCAGCTTAACTACTGACAATGAGCAGTTCTTC. Amino acid sequence: CASSLTTDNEQFF.